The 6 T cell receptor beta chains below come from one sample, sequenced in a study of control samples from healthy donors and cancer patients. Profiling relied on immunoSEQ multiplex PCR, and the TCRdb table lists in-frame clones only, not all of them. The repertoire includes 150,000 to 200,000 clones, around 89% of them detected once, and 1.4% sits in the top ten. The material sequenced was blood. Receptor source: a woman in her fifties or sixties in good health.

In nucleotides, the CDR3 is TGTGCCACCCTCCAGGACACTGAAGCTTTCTTT. Translated: CATLQDTEAFF. The chain has TRBV10-3 and TRBJ1-1; D unclear. The germline V gene has CDR1 ENHRY and CDR2 SYGVKD. V was shortened by 10 bases and J by 3 bases, with 9 bases between the two germline ends. This CDR3 has 11 amino acids.

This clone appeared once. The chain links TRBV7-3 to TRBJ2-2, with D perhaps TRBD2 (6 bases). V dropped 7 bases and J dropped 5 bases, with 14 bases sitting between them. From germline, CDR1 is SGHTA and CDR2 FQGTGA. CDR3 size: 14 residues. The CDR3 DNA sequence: TGTGCCAGCACCTCGGGGACTCGTACCGGGGAGCTGTTTTTT. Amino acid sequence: CASTSGTRTGELFF.

CDR3 protein: CASSTGTGGTYEQYF. The CDR3 DNA is TGTGCCAGTAGTACCGGGACAGGGGGCACCTACGAGCAGTACTTC. V usage is TRBV19 and J usage is TRBJ2-7; the match to TRBD1 covers 12 bases. The germline CDR1 and CDR2 sequences are LNHDA and SQIVND (reference sequence). The CDR3 is 15 amino acids. V gave up 4 bases and J gave up 2 bases; unmatched junction bases: 3.

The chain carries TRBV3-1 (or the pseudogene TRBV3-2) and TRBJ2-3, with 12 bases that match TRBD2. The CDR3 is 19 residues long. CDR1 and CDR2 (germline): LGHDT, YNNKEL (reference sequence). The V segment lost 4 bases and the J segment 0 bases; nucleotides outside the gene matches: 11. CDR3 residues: CASSLYGTSGWASTDTQYF. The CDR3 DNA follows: TGTGCCAGCAGCCTTTACGGGACTAGCGGGTGGGCTAGCACAGATACGCAGTATTTT.

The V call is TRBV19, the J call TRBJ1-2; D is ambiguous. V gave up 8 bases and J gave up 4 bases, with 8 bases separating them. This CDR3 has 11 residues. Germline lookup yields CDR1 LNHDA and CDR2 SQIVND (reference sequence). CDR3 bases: TGTGCCAGTGGAGGCCCCTATGGCTACACCTTC. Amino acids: CASGGPYGYTF. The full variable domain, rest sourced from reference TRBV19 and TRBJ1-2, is DGGITQSPKYLFRKEGQNVTLSCEQNLNHDAMYWYRQDPGQGLRLIYYSQIVNDFQKGDIAEGYSVSREKKESFPLTVTSAQKNPTAFYLCASGGPYGYTFGSGTRLTVV.

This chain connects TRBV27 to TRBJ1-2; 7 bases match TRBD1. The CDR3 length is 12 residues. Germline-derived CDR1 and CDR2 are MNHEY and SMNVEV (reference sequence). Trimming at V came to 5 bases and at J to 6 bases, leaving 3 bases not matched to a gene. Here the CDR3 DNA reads TGTGCCAGCAGTCTGGACAGGAATGGCTACACCTTC. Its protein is CASSLDRNGYTF.